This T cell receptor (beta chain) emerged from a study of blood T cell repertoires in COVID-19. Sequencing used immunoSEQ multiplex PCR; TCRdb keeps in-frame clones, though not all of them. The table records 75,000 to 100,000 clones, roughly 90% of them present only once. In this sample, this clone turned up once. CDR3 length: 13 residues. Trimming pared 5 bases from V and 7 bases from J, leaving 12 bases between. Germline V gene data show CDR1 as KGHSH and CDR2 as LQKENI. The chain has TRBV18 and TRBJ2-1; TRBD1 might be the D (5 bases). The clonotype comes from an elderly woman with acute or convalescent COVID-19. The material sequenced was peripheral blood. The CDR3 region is CASSWQGHNEQFF. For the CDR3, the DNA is TGTGCCAGCTCATGGCAGGGTCATAATGAGCAGTTCTTC.